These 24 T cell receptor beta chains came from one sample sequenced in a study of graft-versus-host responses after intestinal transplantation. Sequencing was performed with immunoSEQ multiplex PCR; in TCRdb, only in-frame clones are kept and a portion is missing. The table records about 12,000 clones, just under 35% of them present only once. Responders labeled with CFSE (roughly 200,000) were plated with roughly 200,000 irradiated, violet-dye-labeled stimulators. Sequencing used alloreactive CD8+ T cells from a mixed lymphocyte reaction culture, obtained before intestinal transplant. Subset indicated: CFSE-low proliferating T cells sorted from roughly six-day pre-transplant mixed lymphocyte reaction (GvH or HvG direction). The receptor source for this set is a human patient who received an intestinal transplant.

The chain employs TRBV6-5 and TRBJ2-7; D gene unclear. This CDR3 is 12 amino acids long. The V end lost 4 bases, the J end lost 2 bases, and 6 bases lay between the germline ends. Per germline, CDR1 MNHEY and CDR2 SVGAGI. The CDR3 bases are TGTGCCAGCAGTTCCCCGCCCTACGAGCAGTACTTC. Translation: CASSSPPYEQYF.

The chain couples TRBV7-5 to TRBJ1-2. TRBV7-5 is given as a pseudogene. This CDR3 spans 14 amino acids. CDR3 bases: TGTGCCAGCAGCTTAGGGACGGATAACTATGGCTACACCTTC. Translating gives CASSLGTDNYGYTF.

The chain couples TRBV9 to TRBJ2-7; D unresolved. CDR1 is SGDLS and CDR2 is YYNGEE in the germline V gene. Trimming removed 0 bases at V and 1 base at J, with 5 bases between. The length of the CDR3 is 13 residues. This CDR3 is CASSVGLSYEQYF. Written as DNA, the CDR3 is TGTGCCAGCAGCGTAGGACTGTCCTACGAGCAGTACTTC.

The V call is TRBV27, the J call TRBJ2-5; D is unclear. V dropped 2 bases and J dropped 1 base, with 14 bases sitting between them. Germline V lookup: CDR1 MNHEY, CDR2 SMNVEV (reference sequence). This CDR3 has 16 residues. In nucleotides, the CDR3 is TGTGCCAGCAGTTTAGGGGTTGCGGTAACCCAAGAGACCCAGTACTTC. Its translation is CASSLGVAVTQETQYF.

The CDR3: CASSEGGGGGQFF. CDR3 in DNA: TGTGCCAGCAGCGAGGGGGGGGGCGGGGGTCAATTCTTC. This chain uses TRBV9 with TRBJ2-1, with D possibly TRBD2 on 7 matching bases. V lost 3 bases and J 16 bases, leaving 20 bases between the germline ends. The CDR3 spans 13 residues. CDR1 is SGDLS, CDR2 YYNGEE, per germline.

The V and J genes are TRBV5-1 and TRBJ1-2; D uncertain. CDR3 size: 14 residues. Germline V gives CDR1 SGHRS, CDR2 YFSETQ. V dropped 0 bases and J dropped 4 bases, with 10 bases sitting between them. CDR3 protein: CASSLVSRGYGYTF. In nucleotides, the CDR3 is TGCGCCAGCAGCTTGGTTAGTCGGGGCTATGGCTACACCTTC.

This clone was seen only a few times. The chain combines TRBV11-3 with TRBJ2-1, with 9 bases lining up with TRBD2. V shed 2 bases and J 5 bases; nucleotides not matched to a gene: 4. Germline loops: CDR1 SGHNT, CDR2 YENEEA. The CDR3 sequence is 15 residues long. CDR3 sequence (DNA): TGTGCCAGCAGCTTATTAGCGGGAGACCACAATGAGCAGTTCTTC. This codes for CASSLLAGDHNEQFF.

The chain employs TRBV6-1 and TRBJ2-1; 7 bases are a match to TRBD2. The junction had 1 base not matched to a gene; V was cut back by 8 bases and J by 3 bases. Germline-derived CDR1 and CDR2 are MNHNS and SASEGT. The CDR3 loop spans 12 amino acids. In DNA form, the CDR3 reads TGTGCCAGCCCTAGCGGCTACAATGAGCAGTTCTTC. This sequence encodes CASPSGYNEQFF.

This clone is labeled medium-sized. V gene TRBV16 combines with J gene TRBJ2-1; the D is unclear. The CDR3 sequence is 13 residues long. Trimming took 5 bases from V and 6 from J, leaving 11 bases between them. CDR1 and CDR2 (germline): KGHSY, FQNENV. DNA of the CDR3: TGTGCCAGCAGCATATCTAGTCTCAATGAGCAGTTCTTC. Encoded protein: CASSISSLNEQFF.

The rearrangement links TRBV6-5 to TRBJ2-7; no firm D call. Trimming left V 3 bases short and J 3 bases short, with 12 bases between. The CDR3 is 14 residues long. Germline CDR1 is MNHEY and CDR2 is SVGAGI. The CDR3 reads CASSYMDRLYEQYF. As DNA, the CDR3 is TGTGCCAGCAGTTATATGGACCGCCTCTACGAGCAGTACTTC.

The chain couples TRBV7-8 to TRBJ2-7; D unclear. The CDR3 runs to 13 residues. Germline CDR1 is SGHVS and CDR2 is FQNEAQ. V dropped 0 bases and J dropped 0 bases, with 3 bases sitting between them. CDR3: CASSLAASYEQYF. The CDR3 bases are TGTGCCAGCAGCTTAGCGGCCTCCTACGAGCAGTACTTC.

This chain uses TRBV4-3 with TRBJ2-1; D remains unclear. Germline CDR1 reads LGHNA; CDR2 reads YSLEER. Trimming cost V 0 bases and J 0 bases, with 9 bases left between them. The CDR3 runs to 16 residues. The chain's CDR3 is CASSQDAVGSYNEQFF. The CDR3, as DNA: TGCGCCAGCAGCCAAGATGCTGTAGGCTCCTACAATGAGCAGTTCTTC.

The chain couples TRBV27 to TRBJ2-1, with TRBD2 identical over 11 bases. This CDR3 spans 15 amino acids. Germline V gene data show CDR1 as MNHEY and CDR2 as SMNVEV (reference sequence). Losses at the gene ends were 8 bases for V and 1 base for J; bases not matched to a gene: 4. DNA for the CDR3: TGTGCCAGCGCCCGACTAGCGGGATCCTACAATGAGCAGTTCTTC. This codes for CASARLAGSYNEQFF.

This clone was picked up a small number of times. The chain's CDR3 is CASERGTEAFF. CDR3 DNA sequence: TGTGCCAGCGAGAGAGGAACTGAAGCTTTCTTT. This rearrangement joins TRBV6-1 to TRBJ1-1; D is unresolved. CDR1 is MNHNS and CDR2 is SASEGT in the germline V gene. V was cut by 8 bases and J by 5 bases, with 9 bases left in between. The CDR3 totals 11 residues.

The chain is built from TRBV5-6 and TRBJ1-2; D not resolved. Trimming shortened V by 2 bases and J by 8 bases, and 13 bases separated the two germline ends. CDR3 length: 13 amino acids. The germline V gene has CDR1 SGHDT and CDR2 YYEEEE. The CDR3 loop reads CASSFPQGGGYTF. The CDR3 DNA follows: TGTGCCAGCAGCTTCCCCCAAGGTGGCGGCTACACCTTC.

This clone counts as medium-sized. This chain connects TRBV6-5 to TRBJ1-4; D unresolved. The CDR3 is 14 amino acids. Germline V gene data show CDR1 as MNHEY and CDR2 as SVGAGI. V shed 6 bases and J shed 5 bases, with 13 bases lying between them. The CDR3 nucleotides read TGTGCCAGCAGCCCCTTGGGATTCAATGAAAAACTGTTTTTT. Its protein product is CASSPLGFNEKLFF.

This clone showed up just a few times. This chain's CDR3 is CASSVRTGLALYEQYF. The CDR3 DNA sequence: TGTGCCAGCAGCGTCCGGACAGGGTTGGCCCTCTACGAGCAGTACTTC. The chain links TRBV7-1 to TRBJ2-7; 8 bases match TRBD1. TRBV7-1 is treated as an ORF (open reading frame) with a function not yet certain. V lost 5 bases, J lost 3 bases, and 12 bases stayed unmatched. This CDR3 is 16 amino acids long.

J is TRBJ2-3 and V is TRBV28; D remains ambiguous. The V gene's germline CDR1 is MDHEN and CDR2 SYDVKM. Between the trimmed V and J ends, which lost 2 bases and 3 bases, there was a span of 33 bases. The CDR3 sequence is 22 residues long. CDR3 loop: CASSLRRLLLNPEATSTDTQYF. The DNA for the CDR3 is TGTGCCAGCAGTTTACGCCGATTACTCCTTAATCCAGAGGCTACGTCGACAGATACGCAGTATTTT.

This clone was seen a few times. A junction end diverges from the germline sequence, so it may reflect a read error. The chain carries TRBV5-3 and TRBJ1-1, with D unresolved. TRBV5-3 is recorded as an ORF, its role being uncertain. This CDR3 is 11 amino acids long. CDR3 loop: CASSLNAEAFF. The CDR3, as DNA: TGTGCCAGCAGCTTGAATGCTGAAGCTTTCTTT.

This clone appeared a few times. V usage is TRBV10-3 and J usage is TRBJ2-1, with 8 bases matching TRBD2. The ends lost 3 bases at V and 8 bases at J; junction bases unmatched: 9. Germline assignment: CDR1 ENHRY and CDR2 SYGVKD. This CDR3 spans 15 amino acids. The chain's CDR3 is CAISERRGALDEQFF. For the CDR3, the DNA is TGTGCCATCAGTGAAAGGCGGGGGGCCTTGGATGAGCAGTTCTTC.

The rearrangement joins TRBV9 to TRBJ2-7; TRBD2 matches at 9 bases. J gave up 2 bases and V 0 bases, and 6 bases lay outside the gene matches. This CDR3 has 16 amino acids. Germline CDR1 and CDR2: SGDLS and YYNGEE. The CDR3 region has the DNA TGTGCCAGCAGCGTAGGGCCTAGCGGGACTACCTACGAGCAGTACTTC. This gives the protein CASSVGPSGTTYEQYF.

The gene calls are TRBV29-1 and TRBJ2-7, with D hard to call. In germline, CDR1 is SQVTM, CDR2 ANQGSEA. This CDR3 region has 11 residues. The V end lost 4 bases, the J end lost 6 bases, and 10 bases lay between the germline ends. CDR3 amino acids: CSVVILIEQYF. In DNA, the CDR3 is TGCAGCGTTGTTATTCTGATCGAGCAGTACTTC.

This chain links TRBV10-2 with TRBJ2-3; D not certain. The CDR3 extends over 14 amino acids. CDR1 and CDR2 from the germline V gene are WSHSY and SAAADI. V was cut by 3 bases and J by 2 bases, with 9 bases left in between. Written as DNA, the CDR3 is TGCGCCAGCAGTGACGCCCCGCTCACAGATACGCAGTATTTT. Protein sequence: CASSDAPLTDTQYF.

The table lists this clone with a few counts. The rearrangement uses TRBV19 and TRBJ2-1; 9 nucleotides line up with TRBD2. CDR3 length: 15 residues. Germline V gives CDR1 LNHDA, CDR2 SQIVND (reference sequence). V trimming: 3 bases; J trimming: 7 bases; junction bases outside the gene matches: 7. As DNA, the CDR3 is TGTGCCAGTAGTATCCTTGCGGGAGGGCTGAATGAGCAGTTCTTC. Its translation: CASSILAGGLNEQFF. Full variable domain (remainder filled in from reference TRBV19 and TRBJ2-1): DGGITQSPKYLFRKEGQNVTLSCEQNLNHDAMYWYRQDPGQGLRLIYYSQIVNDFQKGDIAEGYSVSREKKESFPLTVTSAQKNPTAFYLCASSILAGGLNEQFFGPGTRLTVL.